The clone carrying this TCR beta chain was detected ten times or more. Antigen unknown. This sample stems from a study of T cells in Graves' hyperthyroidism and ophthalmopathy. Overall study findings and caveats: Most thyroid-expanded clonotypes above 0.001 were also found in blood.

There were TCR beta CDR3 regions amplified from RNA transcripts. TCR CDR3 regions were first amplified by RT-PCR with HTBI primers. TCRdb reprocessed the multiplex PCR reads via MiXCR and lists one record per CDR3 protein. The sample shows around 600,000 distinct CDR3 sequences, 11% to 15% of them seen only once. The CDR3 consists of 14 residues. Germline V gives CDR1 SGHRS, CDR2 YFSETQ. V was cut by 0 bases and J by 4 bases, with 11 bases left in between. The rearrangement uses TRBV5-1 and TRBJ2-7, with D perhaps matching TRBD1 (6 bases). The clonotype comes from a woman aged 18-29 years with Graves' ophthalmopathy. The sample comprised blood. The CDR3 sequence: CASSLEVRGYEQYF. In nucleotides, the CDR3 is TGCGCCAGCAGCTTGGAGGTCAGGGGATACGAGCAGTACTTC.